This T cell receptor (beta chain) is drawn from a study of shared clonotypes between healthy human individuals. Produced via immunoSEQ multiplex PCR; TCRdb's table is partial and in-frame only. The sample comprises 800,000 to 1,200,000 clones, 70% to 80% of which are singletons, and 0.4% to 0.55% rests with the top ten. The V gene lost 4 bases and the J gene lost 8 bases, with 15 bases spanning the gap. CDR3 size: 13 residues. Germline CDR1 reads SGHRS; CDR2 reads YFSETQ. The clonotype was recovered from a man aged 18-30 years in good health. Some clones in this sample may be carry-over from other donors' samples. Sequences were obtained from memory CD4+ T cells from PBMCs. Subset of the sample: CD45RA-negative fraction. The chain uses TRBV5-1 and TRBJ1-2; the D is unclear. CDR3 residues: CASSRGRANGYTF. As DNA, the CDR3 is TGCGCCAGCAGCCGGGGTAGGGCAAACGGCTACACCTTC.